Each of the 11 T cell receptor beta chains below was sequenced from the same sample in a study of cytomegalovirus exposure and HLA in healthy donors. With 60 Vbeta and 13 Jbeta primers, the PCR was carried out. TCRdb's table, derived via immunoSEQ multiplex PCR, lists solely in-frame clones and lacks some. The data show roughly 200,000 clones, with roughly 82% seen just once and about 0.5% held by the top ten. The sequenced material came from PBMCs. The receptors derive from a woman in her forties or fifties in good health and CMV-seronegative.

J is TRBJ2-1 and V is TRBV2; 7 positions agree with TRBD2. The CDR3 is 14 amino acids. The germline V gene has CDR1 SNHLY and CDR2 FYNNEI. The trim removed 5 bases at V and 2 bases at J, leaving 3 bases unmatched. CDR3 in amino acids: CASSSGNTYNEQFF. Here the CDR3 DNA reads TGTGCCAGCAGTAGCGGGAACACCTACAATGAGCAGTTCTTC.

This sequence joins TRBV5-6 and TRBJ2-3; 9 bases align to TRBD1. V trimming: 0 bases; J trimming: 5 bases; junction bases outside the gene matches: 4. The CDR3 totals 15 residues. Germline V CDR1 and CDR2: SGHDT, YYEEEE. CDR3 loop: CASSLGGQGIDTQYF. CDR3 nucleotide sequence: TGTGCCAGCAGCTTGGGAGGACAGGGGATAGATACGCAGTATTTT.

J is TRBJ1-1 and V is TRBV19; D not resolved. CDR1 is LNHDA, CDR2 SQIVND, per germline (reference sequence). This CDR3 is 17 amino acids long. V was cut by 7 bases and J by 3 bases, with 24 bases left in between. The CDR3 nucleotides read TGTGCCAGTAAGTTTGAATCTTTAGGGCCGGGATACACTGAAGCTTTCTTT. Residues: CASKFESLGPGYTEAFF.

The J gene is TRBJ1-2, the V gene TRBV19; 7 bases are a match to TRBD1. This CDR3 contains 15 residues. Trimming removed 7 bases from V and 0 bases from J; junction bases left unmatched: 8. The germline V gene has CDR1 LNHDA and CDR2 SQIVND (reference sequence). The CDR3 sequence: CASNDRAEANYGYTF. The CDR3 DNA reads as TGTGCCAGTAACGACAGGGCAGAAGCTAACTATGGCTACACCTTC.

This clone was counted once. The V gene is TRBV19, the J gene TRBJ2-5; 9 bases map to TRBD2. Germline V gene sequence: CDR1 LNHDA, CDR2 SQIVND (reference sequence). The CDR3 runs to 14 residues. J gave up 6 bases and V 4 bases, and 6 bases lay outside the gene matches. The CDR3 coding sequence is TGTGCCAGTAGTAACAGCGGGGGGCTAAAGACCCAGTACTTC. It encodes CASSNSGGLKTQYF.

The J gene is TRBJ2-5, the V gene TRBV11-3; TRBD2 might be the D (7 bases). The CDR3 runs to 15 residues. CDR1 is SGHNT and CDR2 is YENEEA in the germline V gene. Deletions cut 8 bases from V and 4 bases from J, with 20 bases between. CDR3 bases: TGTGCCAGCGGGCTGGAAGGGGGGGCAAGAGAGACCCAGTACTTC. It is translated as CASGLEGGARETQYF.

The chain has TRBV10-1 and TRBJ2-1; the match to TRBD2 covers 12 bases. This CDR3 is built from 17 residues. V was pared by 4 bases and J by 2 bases, with 6 bases of the junction left unmatched. Germline assignment: CDR1 WNHNN and CDR2 SYGVQD (reference sequence). DNA of the CDR3: TGCGCCAGCAGTGCCCAACTAGCGGGAGGCACCTACAATGAGCAGTTCTTC. It yields the protein CASSAQLAGGTYNEQFF.

This clone came up a few times. The V call is TRBV15, the J call TRBJ1-2; a weak D match, TRBD1 (6 bases). This CDR3 spans 15 amino acids. CDR1 and CDR2 from the germline V gene are LNHNV and YYDKDF (reference sequence). With 8 bases removed from V and 4 bases from J, the gap between germline ends came to 20 bases. CDR3 sequence reads: CATSLAGGAGYGYTF. For the CDR3, the DNA is TGTGCCACCTCCCTCGCGGGGGGCGCTGGCTATGGCTACACCTTC.

V is TRBV18 and J is TRBJ2-7, with a tentative D call TRBD1 (6 bases). This CDR3 region has 16 residues. The ends were cut back, 3 bases at V and 0 bases at J, with 15 bases in the middle. CDR1 and CDR2 (germline): KGHSH, LQKENI. This CDR3 is CASSPGATTGSYEQYF. CDR3 nucleotides: TGTGCCAGCTCACCTGGAGCGACGACAGGCTCCTACGAGCAGTACTTC.

The chain carries TRBV28 and TRBJ1-4; perhaps TRBD1 as D (6 bases). Per germline, CDR1 MDHEN and CDR2 SYDVKM. With 6 bases removed from V and 5 bases from J, the gap between germline ends came to 7 bases. The CDR3 runs 12 residues. The DNA for the CDR3 is TGTGCCAGCAGACAGGGAAATGAAAAACTGTTTTTT. Its translation is CASRQGNEKLFF.

The rearrangement uses TRBV6-6 and TRBJ1-2; D call uncertain. Germline V gene lookup returns CDR1 MNHNY and CDR2 SVGAGI (reference sequence). The CDR3 sequence is 14 residues long. Trimming cost V 5 bases and J 5 bases, with 15 bases left between them. The CDR3 region is CASSAHPVNYGYTF. The CDR3 nucleotides read TGTGCCAGCAGTGCGCATCCGGTGAATTATGGCTACACCTTC.